In its sample, the clone carrying this T cell receptor beta chain was seen a few times. The data are from a study of control samples from healthy donors and cancer patients. V was shortened by 0 bases and J by 2 bases, with 10 bases between the two germline ends. The CDR3 sequence is 15 residues long. The germline V gene encodes CDR1 LNHNV and CDR2 YYDKDF (reference sequence). The table came from immunoSEQ multiplex PCR; TCRdb's copy has only in-frame clones and leaves some out. The table lists approximately 82,000 clones, about 90% of them singletons. The receptor comes from a man in his fifties or sixties in good health. This chain uses TRBV15 with TRBJ1-2; D uncertain. The sample consisted of blood. CDR3 in DNA: TGTGCCACCAGCAGAGATATCGACAAGAACTATGGCTACACCTTC. It yields the protein CATSRDIDKNYGYTF.